Sequencing of this TCR beta chain was carried out in a study of T and B cells in COVID-19 patients. Overall study context: COVID-19 patients gave peripheral blood either during active infection or after recovery. The recovered cohort's median age was roughly 34 years, versus roughly 63 years in active infection.

A remark on this clonotype: The antigen is undetermined.

Overall study findings and caveats: Sorted SARS-CoV-2-responsive or tetramer+ T cells and CD4+, regulatory and CD8+ subsets were not yet sequenced. Symptomatic-phase blood samples from mildly ill patients and early samples from severe cases were scarce.

BIOMED2 TRB-A/B primer pools were used in multiplex TRB PCR. TCRdb reprocessed the multiplex PCR reads via MiXCR and lists one record per CDR3 protein. The data contain over 10,000 distinct CDR3 sequences, 25% of them singletons. V was pared by 7 bases and J by 7 bases, with 23 bases between. Germline V gives CDR1 WSHSY, CDR2 SAAADI. This CDR3 comprises 15 residues. TRB was amplified from about 250-500 ng of blood genomic DNA. The sample consisted of blood. The J gene is TRBJ2-7, the V gene TRBV10-2; either TRBD1 or TRBD2 may fit D (6 bases each). The source is a human donor who had recovered from COVID-19. The CDR3 region is CASTPGAGLIGEQYF. In nucleotides, the CDR3 is TGCGCCAGCACGCCGGGGGCGGGGCTTATCGGTGAGCAGTACTTC.